This TCR beta chain was sequenced during a study of shared clonotypes between healthy human individuals. Study-level results: Sampling used blood alone; tissue repertoires probably differ.

The assay was immunoSEQ multiplex PCR, and TCRdb's table has in-frame clones only and misses some. The sample shows a few million clones, more than 85% of them seen only once. V was pared by 3 bases and J by 1 base, with 8 bases between. The germline gives CDR1 SGHRS, CDR2 YFSETQ. The CDR3 has 14 amino acids. To note about this clone: Its target is unknown.

This TCR was sampled from a man younger than 30 in good health. Some clones in this sample may be carry-over from other donors' samples. The genes are TRBV5-1 and TRBJ1-3; D ambiguous. Material for sequencing was naive CD4+ T cells from PBMCs. The subset here: CD45RA+ positively selected. The CDR3: CASSSTTSGNTIYF. In DNA form, the CDR3 reads TGCGCCAGCAGCTCTACAACTTCTGGAAACACCATATATTTT.